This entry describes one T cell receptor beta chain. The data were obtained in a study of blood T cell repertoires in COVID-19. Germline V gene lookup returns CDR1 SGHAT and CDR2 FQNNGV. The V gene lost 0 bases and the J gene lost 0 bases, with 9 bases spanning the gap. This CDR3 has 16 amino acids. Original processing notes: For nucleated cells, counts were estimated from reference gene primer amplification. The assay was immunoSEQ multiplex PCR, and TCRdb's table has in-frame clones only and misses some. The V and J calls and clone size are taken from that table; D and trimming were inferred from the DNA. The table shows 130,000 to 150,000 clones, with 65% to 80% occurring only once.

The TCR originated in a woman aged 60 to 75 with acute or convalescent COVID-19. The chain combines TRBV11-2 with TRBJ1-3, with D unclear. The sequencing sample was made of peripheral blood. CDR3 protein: CASSLDSGFSGNTIYF. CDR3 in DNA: TGTGCCAGCAGCTTAGATTCAGGTTTCTCTGGAAACACCATATATTTT.